This T cell receptor beta chain was identified in a study of shared T cell receptors in the human thymus. Data came from immunoSEQ multiplex PCR; TCRdb stores just in-frame clones and leaves some out. This sample has under 700,000 clones, with approximately 80% found just once. CDR1 is MNHNS and CDR2 is SASEGT in the germline V gene. The CDR3 totals 16 residues. The V segment lost 2 bases and the J segment 0 bases; nucleotides outside the gene matches: 3. Separately, the same data were catalogued under a study of human thymus T cells. That source reports: Infants, healthy and Finnish, who were having corrective surgery for congenital heart defects served as donors. Thymic and blood repertoires seemed to favor certain V and J genes. In unrelated individuals, thymic repertoires overlapped highly, according to related research.

The chain couples TRBV6-1 to TRBJ1-5; the match to TRBD1 covers 8 bases. The sequenced sample consisted of thymocytes. The source of this sequence is a boy under two years old with a congenital heart defect. In nucleotides, the CDR3 is TGTGCCAGCAGTGAAACGGGACAGGATAGCAATCAGCCCCAGCATTTT. Its translation is CASSETGQDSNQPQHF.